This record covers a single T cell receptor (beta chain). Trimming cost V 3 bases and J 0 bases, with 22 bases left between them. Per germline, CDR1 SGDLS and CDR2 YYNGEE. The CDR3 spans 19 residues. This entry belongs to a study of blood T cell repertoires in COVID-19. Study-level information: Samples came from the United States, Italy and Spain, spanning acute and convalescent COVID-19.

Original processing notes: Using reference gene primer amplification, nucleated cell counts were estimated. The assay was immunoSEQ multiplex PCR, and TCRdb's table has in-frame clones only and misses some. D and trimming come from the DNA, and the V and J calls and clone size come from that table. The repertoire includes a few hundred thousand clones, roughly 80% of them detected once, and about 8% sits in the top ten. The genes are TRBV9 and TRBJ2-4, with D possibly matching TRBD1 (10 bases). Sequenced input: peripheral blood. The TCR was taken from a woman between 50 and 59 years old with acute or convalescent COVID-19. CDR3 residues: CASSGRGQGTSLAKNIQYF. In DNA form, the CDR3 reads TGTGCCAGCAGCGGAAGGGGACAGGGGACTAGCCTAGCCAAAAACATTCAGTACTTC.